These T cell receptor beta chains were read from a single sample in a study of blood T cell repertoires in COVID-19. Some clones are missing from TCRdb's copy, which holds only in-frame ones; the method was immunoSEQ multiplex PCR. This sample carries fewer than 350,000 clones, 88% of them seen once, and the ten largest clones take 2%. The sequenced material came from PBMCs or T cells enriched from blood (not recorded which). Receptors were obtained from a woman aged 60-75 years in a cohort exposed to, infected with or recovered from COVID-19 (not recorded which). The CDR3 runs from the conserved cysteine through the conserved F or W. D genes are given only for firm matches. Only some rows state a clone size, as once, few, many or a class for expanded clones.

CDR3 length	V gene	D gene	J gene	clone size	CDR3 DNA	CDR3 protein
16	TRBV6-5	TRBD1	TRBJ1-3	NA	TGTGCCAGCAGTTACTCAGGACAGGTGTCAGGAAACACCATATATTTT	CASSYSGQVSGNTIYF
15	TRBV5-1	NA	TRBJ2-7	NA	TGCGCCAGCAGCTTCGAACAGGGAAAGTCCTACGAGCAGTACTTC	CASSFEQGKSYEQYF
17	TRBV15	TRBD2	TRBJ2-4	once	TGTGCCACCAGCATCCCCCGACGGGGGGAAGGCAAAAACATTCAGTACTTC	CATSIPRRGEGKNIQYF
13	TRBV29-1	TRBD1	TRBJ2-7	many	TGCAGCGGAGCTAACAGGGGAGAAGGAGAGCAGTACTTC	CSGANRGEGEQYF
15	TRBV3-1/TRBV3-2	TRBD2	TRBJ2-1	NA	TGTGCCAGCAGCCTTGGGACTAGCGGGAGGGGTTCGCAGTTCTTC	CASSLGTSGRGSQFF
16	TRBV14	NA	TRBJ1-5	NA	TGTGCCAGCAGCTATATTAGGCCCCTAGCGGGTCAGCCCCAGCATTTT	CASSYIRPLAGQPQHF
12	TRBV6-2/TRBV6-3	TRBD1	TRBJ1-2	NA	TGTGCCAGCAGCCTTGACAGGGCCGGCTACACCTTC	CASSLDRAGYTF
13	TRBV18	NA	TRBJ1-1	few	TGTGCCAGCTCACCGGGCATGGGTAGGGAAGCTTTCTTT	CASSPGMGREAFF
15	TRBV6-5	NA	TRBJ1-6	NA	TGTGCCAGCAGTTCACAGAGCTCCTATAATTCACCCCTCCACTTT	CASSSQSSYNSPLHF
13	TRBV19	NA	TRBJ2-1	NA	TGTGCCAGTAGTACAGACAGGCAGGATGAGCAGTTCTTC	CASSTDRQDEQFF
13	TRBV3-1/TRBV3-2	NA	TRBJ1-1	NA	TGTGCCAGCAGGCCGACGGGGAACACTGAAGCTTTCTTT	CASRPTGNTEAFF
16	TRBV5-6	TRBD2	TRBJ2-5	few	TGTGCCAGCAGTTTTTGGACTAGCGGGAGGAGGGAGACCCAGTACTTC	CASSFWTSGRRETQYF
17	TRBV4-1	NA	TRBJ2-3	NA	TGCGCCAGCAGCCCCTACAGAGCGGGTCATAGCACAGATACGCAGTATTTT	CASSPYRAGHSTDTQYF
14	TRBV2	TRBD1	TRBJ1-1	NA	TGTGCCAGCAGGTACAGGGGCCTGAACACTGAAGCTTTCTTT	CASRYRGLNTEAFF
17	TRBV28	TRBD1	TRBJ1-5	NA	TGTGCCAGCAGTTTATTTGGGACAGTATATAGCAATCAGCCCCAGCATTTT	CASSLFGTVYSNQPQHF
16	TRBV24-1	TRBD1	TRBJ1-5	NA	TGTGCCACCAGTGATTCCAGACAGGGGAGCAATCAGCCCCAGCATTTT	CATSDSRQGSNQPQHF
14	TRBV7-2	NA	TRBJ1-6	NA	TGTGCCAGCAGCTTCCGGGACTTAAGTTCACCCCTCCACTTT	CASSFRDLSSPLHF
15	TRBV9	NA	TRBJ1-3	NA	TGTGCCAGCAGCGTAGATTACAGGGCAGGCAACACCATATATTTT	CASSVDYRAGNTIYF
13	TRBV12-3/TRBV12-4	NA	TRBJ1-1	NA	TGTGCCAGTATGATGGCCGAGAACACTGAAGCTTTCTTT	CASMMAENTEAFF
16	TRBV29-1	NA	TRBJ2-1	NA	TGCAGCGTTGAAGAAGGTACGGGGAGCTCCTACAATGAGCAGTTCTTC	CSVEEGTGSSYNEQFF
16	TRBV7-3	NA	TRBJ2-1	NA	TGTGCCAGCAGCTTAGGGGCATCGTACACCTACAATGAGCAGTTCTTC	CASSLGASYTYNEQFF
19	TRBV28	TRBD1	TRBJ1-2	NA	TGTGCCAGCAGTTTAGCGGACAGGGTTAGATGGATGGATGTTCGAGGCTACACCTTC	CASSLADRVRWMDVRGYTF
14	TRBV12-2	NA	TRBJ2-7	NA	TGTGCAAGTCGCTTAATACTACCCTCCTACGAGCAGTACTTC	CASRLILPSYEQYF